Listed below are T cell receptor beta chains from one sample, sequenced in a study of blood T cell repertoires in COVID-19. The repertoire was sequenced with immunoSEQ multiplex PCR; TCRdb's copy has only in-frame clones and lacks some. The sample has roughly 260,000 clones; roughly three quarters are singletons. What was sequenced was peripheral blood. These receptors were collected from a middle-aged woman with active or convalescent COVID-19. CDR3s include the opening cysteine and the closing phenylalanine or tryptophan. A D gene is named only where the DNA matches it firmly. Some rows mark clone size as missing; the rest say once, few, many or name a class of expanded clone.

CDR3nt | CDR3aa | d_gene | j_gene | len | v_gene | abundance
TGTGCCAGCAGCTTAAGGGGCCCTCTTTTAAGTGAGCAGTTCTTC | CASSLRGPLLSEQFF | . | TRBJ2-1 | 15 | TRBV7-2 | .
TGCGCCAGCAGCTTGGCGGGGGAGTCCAAAAACATTCAGTACTTC | CASSLAGESKNIQYF | . | TRBJ2-4 | 15 | TRBV5-1 | .
TGTGCCAGCAGCTTAGTGGGAGACAACACTGAAGCTTTCTTT | CASSLVGDNTEAFF | . | TRBJ1-1 | 14 | TRBV11-2 | .
TGTGCCAGCAGCCGTTTCGAGGCCTACGAGCAGTACTTC | CASSRFEAYEQYF | . | TRBJ2-7 | 13 | TRBV9 | once
TGTGCCAGCAGTTTCGCGCCTTCAACAGGGGATGGCTACACCTTC | CASSFAPSTGDGYTF | TRBD1 | TRBJ1-2 | 15 | TRBV6-5 | .
TGCAGCGTTTCCGGAGGGACTAGCGGGGGTACCAGGTACTTC | CSVSGGTSGGTRYF | TRBD2 | TRBJ2-5 | 14 | TRBV29-1 | .
TGTGCCAGCATGGCAGGGTACAATCAGCCCCAGCATTTT | CASMAGYNQPQHF | . | TRBJ1-5 | 13 | TRBV2 | few
TGTGCCAGCAGCCCCAACGGCGGGGTGGGGAACAATGAGCAGTTCTTC | CASSPNGGVGNNEQFF | . | TRBJ2-1 | 16 | TRBV7-3 | once
TGCGCCAGCAGCTCAACAGGGGACGGAAACACCATATATTTT | CASSSTGDGNTIYF | TRBD1 | TRBJ1-3 | 14 | TRBV5-1 | .
TGTGCCAGCAGCTTGGGGGCACAAGAGACCCAGTACTTC | CASSLGAQETQYF | . | TRBJ2-5 | 13 | TRBV5-6 | .
TGTGCCAGCAGCTTAGGCAATGAGGACAGAACCTATGGCTACACCTTC | CASSLGNEDRTYGYTF | . | TRBJ1-2 | 16 | TRBV7-9 | .